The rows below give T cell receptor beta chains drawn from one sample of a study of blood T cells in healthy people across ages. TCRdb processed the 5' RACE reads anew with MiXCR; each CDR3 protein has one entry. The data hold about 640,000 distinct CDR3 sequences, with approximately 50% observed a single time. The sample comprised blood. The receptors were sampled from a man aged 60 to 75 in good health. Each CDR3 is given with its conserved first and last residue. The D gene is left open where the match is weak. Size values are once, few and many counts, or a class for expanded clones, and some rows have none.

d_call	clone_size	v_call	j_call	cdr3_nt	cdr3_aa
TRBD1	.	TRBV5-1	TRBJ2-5	TGCGCCAGCAGCTTGGCCCCTACAGGGGCCCAAGAGACCCAGTACTTC	CASSLAPTGAQETQYF
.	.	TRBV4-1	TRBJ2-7	TGCGCCAGCAGCCAAGAGGGGTCAGTGGTATCCTACGAGCAGTACTTC	CASSQEGSVVSYEQYF
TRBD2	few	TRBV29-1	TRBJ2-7	TGCAGCGTGGGGGGGTCCTACGAGCAGTACTTC	CSVGGSYEQYF
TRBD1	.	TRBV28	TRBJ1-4	TGTGCCAGCAGCTTCCGACAGGGGAGGTCTAATGAAAAACTGTTTTTT	CASSFRQGRSNEKLFF
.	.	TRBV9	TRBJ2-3	TGTGCCAGCAGCGTAGGTCCAGGGGATTTGGGCACAGATACGCAGTATTTT	CASSVGPGDLGTDTQYF
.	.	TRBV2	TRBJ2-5	TGTGCCAGCAGTGAAATCGGGCAAAACTTCCAGACCCAGTACTTC	CASSEIGQNFQTQYF
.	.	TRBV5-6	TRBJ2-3	TGTGCCAGCAGCTTCCCCGGGGTAGCAGATACGCAGTATTTT	CASSFPGVADTQYF
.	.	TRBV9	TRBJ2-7	TGTGCCAGCAGCGTAGGTGCGGGGGCCCGCGAGCAGTACTTC	CASSVGAGAREQYF
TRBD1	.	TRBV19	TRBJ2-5	TGTGCCAGTATGGGACAGTCGGGGACCCAGTACTTC	CASMGQSGTQYF
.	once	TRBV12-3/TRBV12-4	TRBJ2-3	TGTGCCAGCAGTTTAGCTGCGGGGTCCGGCGATACGCAGTATTTT	CASSLAAGSGDTQYF
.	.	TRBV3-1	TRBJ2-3	TGTGCCAGCAGCCAAGATCGCACAGATACGCAGTATTTT	CASSQDRTDTQYF
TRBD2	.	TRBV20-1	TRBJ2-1	TGCAGTGCTTTTCGGACTAGCGGGGGTCCTAGCTCCTACAACGAGCAGTTCTTC	CSAFRTSGGPSSYNEQFF
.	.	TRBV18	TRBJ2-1	TGTGCCAGCTCACCTCCCAACTACAATGAGCAGTTCTTC	CASSPPNYNEQFF
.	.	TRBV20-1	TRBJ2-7	TGCAGTGCTAGATCGGAGGGAAGTGGCTACGAGCAGTACTTC	CSARSEGSGYEQYF
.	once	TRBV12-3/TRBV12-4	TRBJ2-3	TGTGCCAGCAGTTTGGAGGTACAAAGCACAGATACGCAGTATTTT	CASSLEVQSTDTQYF
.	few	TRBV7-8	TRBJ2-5	TGTGCCAGCAGCTTAGGTGCCCCAGGCCCATGGGAGACCCAGTACTTC	CASSLGAPGPWETQYF
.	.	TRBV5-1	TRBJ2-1	TGCGCCAGCACCCGACGGGACGCAGACCCCTACAATGAGCGGTTCTTC	CASTRRDADPYNERFF
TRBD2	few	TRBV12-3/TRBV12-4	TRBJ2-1	TGTGCCAGCAGGTCACCTAGCGGGGGGGCCAACAATGAGCAGTTCTTC	CASRSPSGGANNEQFF
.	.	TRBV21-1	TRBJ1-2	TGTGCCAGCAGCAAAGGGAAATGCGGCAGAGGCTACACCTTC	CASSKGKCGRGYTF
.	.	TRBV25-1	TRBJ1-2	TGTGCCAGCATCGGACAGAACTATGGCTACACCTTC	CASIGQNYGYTF
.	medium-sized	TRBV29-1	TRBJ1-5	TGCAGCGTTGGGGGGAGGGCCGGTCAGCCCCAGCATTTT	CSVGGRAGQPQHF
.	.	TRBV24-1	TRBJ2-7	TGTGCCACCAGTGTCAAGGACTCCGAGCAGTACTTC	CATSVKDSEQYF
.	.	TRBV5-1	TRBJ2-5	TGCGCCAGCAGCCCCATGGGGGGACAAGAGACCCAGTACTTC	CASSPMGGQETQYF
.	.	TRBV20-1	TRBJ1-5	TGCAGTGCCCCAAGGGCTCAGGGCAATCAGCCCCAGCATTTT	CSAPRAQGNQPQHF
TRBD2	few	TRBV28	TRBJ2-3	TGTGCCAGCAGTGTCGGGACTATCGAAACAGATACGCAGTATTTT	CASSVGTIETDTQYF
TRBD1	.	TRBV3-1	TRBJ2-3	TGTGCCAGCGGACAGGGGACAGATACGCAGTATTTT	CASGQGTDTQYF
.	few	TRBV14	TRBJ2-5	TGTGCCAGCAGCCAAGCCCCGATAGGACGCCATCAAGAGACCCAGTACTTC	CASSQAPIGRHQETQYF
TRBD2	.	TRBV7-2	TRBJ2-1	TGTGCCAGCAGCCGTCATAGCGGGGGGGGTTACAATGAGCAGTTCTTC	CASSRHSGGGYNEQFF
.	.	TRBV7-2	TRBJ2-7	TGTGCCCATGGGACATCTCGACCCTACGAGCAGTACTTC	CAHGTSRPYEQYF
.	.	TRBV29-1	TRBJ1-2	TGCAGCGTTGAAGATCGTGACGGGAGCTACACCTTC	CSVEDRDGSYTF
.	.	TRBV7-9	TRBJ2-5	TGTGCCAGCAGCTTAGGGCGTCTCTACGAAGAGACCCAGTACTTC	CASSLGRLYEETQYF
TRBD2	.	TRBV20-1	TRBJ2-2	TGCAGTGCTCACTTAGCGGGGATGAGGCGGAACACCGGGGAGCTGTTTTTT	CSAHLAGMRRNTGELFF
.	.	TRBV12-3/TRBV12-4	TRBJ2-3	TGTGCCAGCAGTTTAGGGTTGCCAGATACGCAGTATTTT	CASSLGLPDTQYF
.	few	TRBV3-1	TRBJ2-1	TGTGCCAGCAGCAAAGACAACATTCGGGGTGAGCAGTTCTTC	CASSKDNIRGEQFF
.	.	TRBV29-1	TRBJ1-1	TGCAGCGTTGTGCGGGCCGGGGACACTGAAGCTTTCTTT	CSVVRAGDTEAFF
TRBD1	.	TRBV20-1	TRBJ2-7	TGCAGTGCGGGCCCGGGACAGGGGTACGAGCAGTACTTC	CSAGPGQGYEQYF
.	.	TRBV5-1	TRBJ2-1	TGCGCCAGCAGCGCACAACTAGTCGTCTCCTACAATGAGCAGTTCTTC	CASSAQLVVSYNEQFF
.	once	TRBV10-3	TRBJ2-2	TGTGCCATCAGTGAGGTTCACGGGGAGCTGTTTTTT	CAISEVHGELFF
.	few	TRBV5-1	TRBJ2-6	TGCGCCAGCAGCTTGGGAGGGATTGGCTCTGGGGCCAACGTCCTGACTTTC	CASSLGGIGSGANVLTF
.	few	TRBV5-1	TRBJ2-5	TGCGCCAGCAGCTTACTATTCCGGGAGACCCAGTACTTC	CASSLLFRETQYF
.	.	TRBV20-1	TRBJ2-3	TGCAGTGCCCCAAAGGCGGAGAGAACAGATACGCAGTATTTT	CSAPKAERTDTQYF
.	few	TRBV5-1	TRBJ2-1	TGCGCCAGCAGCTTAGGATTGCCAGGGGCCGTCAATGAGCAGTTCTTC	CASSLGLPGAVNEQFF